These T cell receptor beta chains were read from a single sample in a study of identical twins. TCRdb independently ran MiXCR on the 5' RACE reads; one entry per CDR3 protein. The sample shows fewer than 800,000 distinct CDR3 sequences, roughly 7.1% of them seen only once. This same sample was also part of a study on yellow fever vaccine responses in identical twins.

Source material: PBMCs. Source of these receptors: a young woman in good health. Each CDR3 is given with its conserved first and last residue. D genes are given only for firm matches. Clone sizes are given selectively: once, few, many, or a class where the clone is expanded.

clone_size,d_call,v_call,j_call,cdr3_aa,cdr3_nt
-,-,TRBV20-1,TRBJ2-7,CSARDRRGQGRPYEQYF,TGCAGTGCTAGAGATAGGCGAGGGCAGGGGCGCCCCTACGAGCAGTACTTC
-,TRBD1,TRBV29-1,TRBJ2-3,CSGGVLGQDVSTDTQYF,TGCAGCGGAGGAGTCTTGGGACAGGACGTTAGCACAGATACGCAGTATTTT
-,TRBD2,TRBV20-1,TRBJ2-5,CSAGLAGGFKETQYF,TGCAGTGCGGGGCTAGCGGGAGGATTCAAAGAGACCCAGTACTTC
few,-,TRBV10-3,TRBJ1-2,CAISERSVDGYTF,TGTGCCATCAGTGAAAGGTCGGTTGATGGCTACACCTTC
-,-,TRBV4-1,TRBJ2-7,CASSQEAEPPYEQYF,TGCGCCAGCAGCCAAGAAGCGGAGCCGCCTTACGAGCAGTACTTC
many,-,TRBV27,TRBJ2-1,CASSSLGPSNEQFF,TGTGCCAGCAGTTCTCTGGGCCCCAGCAATGAGCAGTTCTTC
-,TRBD2,TRBV12-3/TRBV12-4,TRBJ2-7,CASSSYTSGSWYEQYF,TGTGCCAGCAGTTCCTACACTAGCGGGAGCTGGTACGAGCAGTACTTC
many,-,TRBV5-6,TRBJ1-1,CASSSRTEAFF,TGTGCCAGCAGCTCAAGGACTGAAGCTTTCTTT
few,TRBD2,TRBV6-5,TRBJ2-1,CASSYSRRGRGGRNEQFF,TGTGCCAGCAGTTACTCCCGGAGGGGGCGGGGGGGCCGCAATGAGCAGTTCTTC
-,-,TRBV4-1,TRBJ1-5,CASSQDQLARGQPQHF,TGCGCCAGCAGCCAAGATCAACTCGCCCGGGGTCAGCCCCAGCATTTT
many,TRBD1,TRBV6-1,TRBJ2-1,CASSPGQGIDEQFF,TGTGCCAGCAGCCCGGGACAGGGAATCGATGAGCAGTTCTTC
many,-,TRBV11-2,TRBJ1-2,CASRIDGEIGGYTF,TGTGCCAGCAGAATCGATGGGGAGATCGGTGGCTACACCTTC
many,TRBD2,TRBV6-1,TRBJ2-5,CASRGSGGAGETQYF,TGTGCCAGCAGAGGTAGCGGGGGGGCCGGAGAGACCCAGTACTTC
-,-,TRBV18,TRBJ2-7,CASSPGTLSSYEQYF,TGTGCCAGCTCACCGGGGACGTTGAGCTCCTACGAGCAGTACTTC
-,-,TRBV21-1,TRBJ2-2,CASSGRGAGELFF,TGTGCCAGCAGCGGCCGGGGCGCCGGGGAGCTGTTTTTT
few,-,TRBV5-5,TRBJ2-7,CASSLASTTRPYEQYF,TGTGCCAGCAGCTTGGCCTCAACAACCCGCCCCTACGAGCAGTACTTC
many,-,TRBV6-4,TRBJ1-6,CASTSGNNSPLHF,TGTGCCAGCACCTCGGGGAATAATTCACCCCTCCACTTT
many,-,TRBV10-2,TRBJ2-3,CASSRGWGVDTQYF,TGCGCCAGCAGCCGAGGTTGGGGGGTTGATACGCAGTATTTT
-,TRBD2,TRBV5-1,TRBJ2-3,CASSLTSGTSGGTDTQYF,TGCGCCAGCAGCCTAACCTCCGGGACTAGCGGGGGCACAGATACGCAGTATTTT
-,TRBD1,TRBV7-9,TRBJ1-6,CASSPGTELSPLHF,TGTGCCAGCAGCCCCGGGACAGAGCTTTCACCCCTCCACTTT
many,-,TRBV3-1,TRBJ2-7,CASSQDGKNYEQYF,TGTGCCAGCAGCCAAGATGGGAAGAACTACGAGCAGTACTTC
few,-,TRBV24-1,TRBJ2-7,CATSPSGAGLPYEQYF,TGTGCCACCAGTCCCTCCGGGGCGGGATTGCCCTACGAGCAGTACTTC
few,TRBD1,TRBV11-2,TRBJ2-5,CASSLSQGILKETQYF,TGTGCCAGCAGCCTGTCACAGGGGATCCTTAAAGAGACCCAGTACTTC
many,TRBD2,TRBV29-1,TRBJ2-1,CSVEDSRLAGEFYNEQFF,TGCAGCGTTGAAGATTCGCGACTAGCGGGAGAGTTCTACAATGAGCAGTTCTTC